Below, 23 T cell receptor beta chains from the same sample are listed, as sequenced in a study of identical twins. TCRdb redid the calling of the 5' RACE reads with MiXCR, one entry per CDR3 protein. The table lists 450,000 or so distinct CDR3 sequences, 14% of them singletons, with around 0.52% in the top ten. These data were also reused for a study on yellow fever vaccine responses in identical twins.

The sequencing sample was made of CD4+ T cells sorted from blood. These receptors all come from a woman in her late teens or twenties in good health.

V usage is TRBV29-1 and J usage is TRBJ2-3; a weak D match, TRBD2 (5 bases). Germline V gene sequence: CDR1 SQVTM, CDR2 ANQGSEA. This CDR3 has 12 residues. Trimming removed 5 bases at V and 4 bases at J, with 10 bases between. CDR3 loop: CSVIPGADTQYF. The CDR3 DNA follows: TGCAGCGTTATCCCCGGGGCAGATACGCAGTATTTT.

V is TRBV27 and J is TRBJ2-2, with D tentatively TRBD1 (5 bases). The germline V gene encodes CDR1 MNHEY and CDR2 SMNVEV (reference sequence). Trimming stripped 2 bases from V and 4 bases from J, with 17 bases between. The CDR3 is 17 residues long. The CDR3 coding sequence is TGTGCCAGCAGTTTAAGGGTCAGGGATTCGGCCACCGGGGAGCTGTTTTTT. This gives the protein CASSLRVRDSATGELFF.

The chain couples TRBV20-1 to TRBJ1-6, with TRBD1 as a possible D gene (6 bases). The germline V and J ends were trimmed by 5 bases and 10 bases, with 12 bases remaining between them. This CDR3 has 12 residues. Germline lookup yields CDR1 DFQATT and CDR2 SNEGSKA (reference sequence). This CDR3 is CSAFQGISPLHF. In nucleotides, the CDR3 is TGCAGTGCTTTCCAGGGGATCTCACCCCTCCACTTT.

The rearrangement joins TRBV5-1 to TRBJ2-7; D could derive from TRBD1 or TRBD2 (5 bases each). The germline V gene has CDR1 SGHRS and CDR2 YFSETQ. With 8 bases removed from V and 1 base from J, the gap between germline ends came to 13 bases. The CDR3 is 13 residues long. CDR3 coding DNA: TGCGCCAGTCGGGACCCTCCATCCTACGAGCAGTACTTC. Translation gives CASRDPPSYEQYF.

This clonotype appeared a few times. The chain is built from TRBV20-1 and TRBJ2-5; maybe TRBD1 (7 bases). The V gene's germline CDR1 is DFQATT and CDR2 SNEGSKA (reference sequence). V was shortened by 4 bases and J by 4 bases, with 19 bases between the two germline ends. This CDR3 contains 15 residues. This CDR3 reads CSAKRGGGSRETQYF. CDR3 bases: TGCAGTGCTAAACGCGGAGGGGGCTCAAGAGAGACCCAGTACTTC.

This clonotype was counted between two and nine times. The rearrangement links TRBV28 to TRBJ2-2; weak D call: TRBD1 (6 bases). The CDR3 runs 14 residues. V lost 6 bases and J 4 bases, leaving 12 bases between the germline ends. CDR1 and CDR2 from the germline V gene are MDHEN and SYDVKM. CDR3 region: CASSPGHLTGELFF. DNA for the CDR3: TGTGCCAGCAGCCCGGGACATCTCACCGGGGAGCTGTTTTTT.

The chain recombines TRBV5-5 with TRBJ2-7; D remains ambiguous. The CDR3 length is 12 residues. Germline-derived CDR1 and CDR2 are SGHKS and YYEKEE (reference sequence). The germline V and J ends were trimmed by 1 base and 6 bases, with 8 bases remaining between them. DNA of the CDR3: TGTGCCAGCAGCTTGTGGAGTATCGAGCAGTACTTC. Its protein product is CASSLWSIEQYF. The whole variable domain, remainder taken from reference TRBV5-5 and TRBJ2-7, is DAGVTQSPTHLIKTRGQQVTLRCSPISGHKSVSWYQQVLGQGPQFIFQYYEKEERGRGNFPDRFSARQFPNYSSELNVNALLLGDSALYLCASSLWSIEQYFGPGTRLTVT.

This clonotype has at least ten counts. The gene calls are TRBV20-1 and TRBJ2-3; 12 bases map to TRBD2. This CDR3 comprises 16 residues. CDR1 DFQATT and CDR2 SNEGSKA come from the germline V gene (reference sequence). V lost 2 bases and J lost 5; bases outside the gene matches: 8. The CDR3 region has the DNA TGCAGTGCTAGAAAGCTAGCGGGAGGGTTAGGAGATACGCAGTATTTT. This translates into CSARKLAGGLGDTQYF.

This clonotype was counted only a few times. V and J are TRBV3-1 and TRBJ1-2; weak D call: TRBD1 (6 bases). CDR1 is LGHDT and CDR2 is YNNKEL in the germline V gene (reference sequence). The CDR3 contains 16 residues. Trimming removed 0 bases from V and 4 bases from J, with 15 bases in between. The CDR3 coding sequence is TGTGCCAGCAGCCAAGAAGGCAGGGGAAATTCCTATGGCTACACCTTC. The encoded protein is CASSQEGRGNSYGYTF.

The CDR3 region has the DNA TGTGCCAGCAGCTCCAAGGACAGACCTGGGGCCAACGTCCTGACTTTC. Amino acid sequence: CASSSKDRPGANVLTF. V is TRBV7-2 and J is TRBJ2-6, with a weak D call TRBD1 (6 bases). Germline CDR1 is SGHTA and CDR2 is FQGNSA. Trimming removed 4 bases at V and 2 bases at J, with 12 bases between. The length of the CDR3 is 16 residues. Filled out from reference TRBV7-2 and TRBJ2-6, the complete variable domain reads GAGVSQSPSNKVTEKGKDVELRCDPISGHTALYWYRQSLGQGLEFLIYFQGNSAPDKSGLPSDRFSAERTGGSVSTLTIQRTQQEDSAVYLCASSSKDRPGANVLTFGAGSRLTVL.

This rearrangement joins TRBV15 to TRBJ2-7; a possible D gene is TRBD1 (5 bases). The CDR3 consists of 15 residues. Germline CDR1 LNHNV, CDR2 YYDKDF (reference sequence). Trimming left V 4 bases short and J 0 bases short, with 13 bases between. For the CDR3, the DNA is TGTGCCACCAGCAACCGGCTACAGGTCTCCTACGAGCAGTACTTC. It is translated as CATSNRLQVSYEQYF.

V usage is TRBV7-2 and J usage is TRBJ2-7; 10 positions match TRBD1. V trimming: 5 bases; J trimming: 3 bases; junction bases outside the gene matches: 10. The length of the CDR3 is 16 residues. CDR1 SGHTA and CDR2 FQGNSA come from the germline V gene. The CDR3 protein is CASSRLFGQGGYEQYF. CDR3 nucleotides: TGTGCCAGCAGCCGTTTGTTTGGACAGGGGGGCTACGAGCAGTACTTC.

This clonotype was found a few times. J is TRBJ1-2 and V is TRBV20-1; 10 bases map to TRBD1. The length of the CDR3 is 13 residues. Germline V gives CDR1 DFQATT, CDR2 SNEGSKA (reference sequence). The J segment lost 7 bases and the V segment lost 3 bases, leaving 5 bases of the junction unmatched. The CDR3 DNA reads TGCAGTGCTAGTGCCGGACAGGGGGTTGGCTACACCTTC. Residues: CSASAGQGVGYTF.

This clonotype turned up a few times. V and J are TRBV15 and TRBJ2-1; D unresolved. V was clipped by 1 base and J by 6 bases, with 13 bases between them. CDR3 length: 15 amino acids. Germline lookup yields CDR1 LNHNV and CDR2 YYDKDF (reference sequence). This CDR3 is CATSRGSNSLNEQFF. The CDR3 nucleotides are TGTGCCACCAGCAGAGGGTCGAACTCCCTCAATGAGCAGTTCTTC.

This clonotype was found many times. The chain couples TRBV20-1 to TRBJ1-2; tentative D call: TRBD1 (6 bases). V lost 3 bases to trimming and J lost 7 bases, with 9 bases between them. Germline V CDR1 and CDR2: DFQATT, SNEGSKA (reference sequence). CDR3 length: 11 residues. The CDR3 loop reads CSASSGVGYTF. The CDR3 DNA sequence: TGCAGTGCTAGTTCAGGGGTTGGCTACACCTTC.

This clonotype occurred many times. The rearrangement joins TRBV12-3 or TRBV12-4 to TRBJ1-2; TRBD1 agrees at 9 bases. V shed 6 bases, J shed 5 bases, and the junction held 4 bases outside the gene matches. The length of the CDR3 is 13 residues. The DNA for the CDR3 is TGTGCCAGCAGGGGGACAGGGAGGTATGGCTACACCTTC. It is translated as CASRGTGRYGYTF.

This clonotype was seen many times. The chain uses TRBV3-1 and TRBJ2-6; no clear D gene. With 8 bases removed from V and 0 bases from J, the gap between germline ends came to 8 bases. The germline gives CDR1 LGHDT, CDR2 YNNKEL (reference sequence). The CDR3 has 14 amino acids. CDR3 sequence (DNA): TGTGCCAGCTGCGCGGCCTCTGGGGCCAACGTCCTGACTTTC. Amino acids: CASCAASGANVLTF. The full variable domain, with the rest looked up from reference TRBV3-1 and TRBJ2-6, is DTAVSQTPKYLVTQMGNDKSIKCEQNLGHDTMYWYKQDSKKFLKIMFSYNNKELIINETVPNRFSPKSPDKAHLNLHINSLELGDSAVYFCASCAASGANVLTFGAGSRLTVL.

The chain links TRBV7-2 to TRBJ2-7, with 8 bases that match TRBD1. The CDR3 runs 15 residues. The junction had 10 bases not matched to a gene; V was cut back by 5 bases and J by 4 bases. CDR1 SGHTA and CDR2 FQGNSA come from the germline V gene. The chain's CDR3 is CASSTQPGQGYEQYF. The CDR3 region has the DNA TGTGCCAGCAGCACACAACCCGGACAGGGTTACGAGCAGTACTTC.

This clonotype was recorded a few times. The V and J genes are TRBV6-1 and TRBJ2-1; D possibly uses TRBD1 or TRBD2 (6 bases each). CDR3 length equals 15 residues. The V gene lost 5 bases and the J gene lost 4 bases, with 15 bases spanning the gap. The germline CDR1 and CDR2 sequences are MNHNS and SASEGT. The chain's CDR3 is CASSLGGPTYNEQFF. The CDR3 nucleotides read TGTGCCAGCAGTCTAGGGGGGCCCACATACAATGAGCAGTTCTTC.

A few counts support this clonotype. V usage is TRBV5-1 and J usage is TRBJ2-2; D unclear. Trimming took 0 bases from V and 9 from J, leaving 9 bases between them. The CDR3 loop spans 13 amino acids. Germline V gives CDR1 SGHRS, CDR2 YFSETQ. Written as DNA, the CDR3 is TGCGCCAGCAGCTTGGGGCCCTTGAGGGAGCTGTTTTTT. Translation gives CASSLGPLRELFF.

The gene calls are TRBV12-3 or TRBV12-4 and TRBJ2-7; the match to TRBD1 covers 7 bases. V shed 5 bases, J shed 6 bases, and the junction held 7 bases outside the gene matches. The CDR3 consists of 13 residues. The DNA of the CDR3 is TGTGCCAGCAGTCAAACGACAGGGCTCGAGCAGTACTTC. Translation: CASSQTTGLEQYF.

The CDR3, as DNA: TGCGCCAGCAGCTTGGTCGGGGCCTCTATTCAGTACTTC. It encodes CASSLVGASIQYF. This chain joins TRBV5-1 and TRBJ2-4; possibly TRBD1 or TRBD2 for D (5 bases each). Germline-derived CDR1 and CDR2 are SGHRS and YFSETQ. The germline V and J ends were trimmed by 0 bases and 10 bases, with 11 bases remaining between them. This CDR3 comprises 13 residues.

The rearrangement uses TRBV5-1 and TRBJ2-3; 12 nucleotides line up with TRBD2. The CDR3 is 16 residues long. Germline V gene sequence: CDR1 SGHRS, CDR2 YFSETQ. V trimming: 0 bases; J trimming: 8 bases; junction bases outside the gene matches: 7. The DNA of the CDR3 is TGCGCCAGCAGCTTGGCCCCTAGCGGGGGGGCCGTTACGCAGTATTTT. Encoded protein: CASSLAPSGGAVTQYF.